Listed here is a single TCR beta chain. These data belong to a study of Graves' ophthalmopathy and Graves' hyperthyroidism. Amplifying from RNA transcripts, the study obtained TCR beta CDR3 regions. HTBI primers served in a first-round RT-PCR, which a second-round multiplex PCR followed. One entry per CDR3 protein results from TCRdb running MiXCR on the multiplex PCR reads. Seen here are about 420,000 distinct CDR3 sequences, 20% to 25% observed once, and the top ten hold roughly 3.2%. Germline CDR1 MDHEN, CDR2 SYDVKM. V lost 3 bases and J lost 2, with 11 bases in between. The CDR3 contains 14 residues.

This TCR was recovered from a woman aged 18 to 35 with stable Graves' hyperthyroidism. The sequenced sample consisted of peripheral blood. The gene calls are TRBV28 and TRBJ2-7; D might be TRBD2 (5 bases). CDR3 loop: CASSFSERTYEQYF. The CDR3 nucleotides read TGTGCCAGCAGTTTTAGTGAGCGGACCTACGAGCAGTACTTC.